The clone carrying this TCR beta chain was counted only a few times. No antigen is known for it. The data were taken from a study of post-analysis software for immune sequencing data. Included in the TCR beta cDNA libraries were unique molecular identifiers. TCRdb called the PCR reads again in MiXCR, with one record for every CDR3 protein. Of hundreds of thousands of distinct CDR3 sequences listed, 53% are singletons. Losses at the gene ends were 4 bases for V and 8 bases for J; bases not matched to a gene: 11. This CDR3 is 15 amino acids long. The germline CDR1 and CDR2 sequences are SGDLS and YYNGEE. General observations from the study: Five or six TRBV segments appeared more often in patients than in controls, and TRBV5-6, TRBV5-1 and TRBV20-1 were among these.

The specimen was blood. The sequence was obtained from a girl aged 5 to 17 with multiple sclerosis. V and J are TRBV9 and TRBJ1-2; 10 bases map to TRBD1. CDR3 sequence (DNA): TGTGCCAGCAGCTCCCGGACAGGGGGGCCCGGGGGCTACACCTTC. Protein sequence: CASSSRTGGPGGYTF.